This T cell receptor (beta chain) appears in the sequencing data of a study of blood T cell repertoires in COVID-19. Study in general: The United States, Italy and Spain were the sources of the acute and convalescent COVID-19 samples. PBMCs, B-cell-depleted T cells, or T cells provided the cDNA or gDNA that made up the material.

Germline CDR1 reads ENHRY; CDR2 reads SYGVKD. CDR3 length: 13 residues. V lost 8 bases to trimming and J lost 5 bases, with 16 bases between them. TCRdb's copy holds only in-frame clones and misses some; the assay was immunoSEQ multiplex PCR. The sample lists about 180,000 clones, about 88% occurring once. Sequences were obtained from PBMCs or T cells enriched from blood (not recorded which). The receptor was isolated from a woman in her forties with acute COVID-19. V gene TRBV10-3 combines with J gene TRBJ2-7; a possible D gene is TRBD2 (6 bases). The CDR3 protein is CAIGTGEVNEQYF. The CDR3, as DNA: TGTGCCATCGGGACGGGAGAGGTTAACGAGCAGTACTTC.